Shown below are 27 T cell receptor beta chains from a single sample sequenced in a study of blood T cell repertoires in COVID-19. Data came from immunoSEQ multiplex PCR; TCRdb stores just in-frame clones and leaves some out. The repertoire holds approximately 330,000 clones, with about 90% as singletons. Sequencing was carried out using PBMCs or T cells enriched from blood (not recorded which). The receptors originated from a woman in her thirties who had recovered from COVID-19.

This chain links TRBV10-1 with TRBJ1-1; D is perhaps TRBD1 (6 bases). This CDR3 contains 13 residues. The germline gives CDR1 WNHNN, CDR2 SYGVQD (reference sequence). Trimming cost V 3 bases and J 2 bases, with 7 bases left between them. DNA for the CDR3: TGCGCCAGCAGTGACAGGGGTAACACTGAAGCTTTCTTT. Protein product: CASSDRGNTEAFF.

The V and J genes are TRBV7-8 and TRBJ2-5; 10 bases map to TRBD2. CDR3 length: 17 residues. Trimming removed 4 bases from V and 1 base from J; junction bases left unmatched: 9. Germline V CDR1 and CDR2: SGHVS, FQNEAQ. CDR3 nucleotide sequence: TGTGCCAGCAGCTCAGTTTCTAGCGGGGGTACCCAAGAGACCCAGTACTTC. Encoded protein: CASSSVSSGGTQETQYF.

This chain connects TRBV5-4 to TRBJ1-1; 7 positions match TRBD1. Losses at the gene ends were 7 bases for V and 4 bases for J; bases not matched to a gene: 7. This CDR3 is 13 amino acids long. Germline V gene lookup returns CDR1 SGHNT and CDR2 YYREEE (reference sequence). The CDR3 here is CASDRQGGTEAFF. The CDR3, as DNA: TGTGCCAGCGATCGGCAGGGGGGCACTGAAGCTTTCTTT.

This sequence joins TRBV5-1 and TRBJ2-2, with 7 bases identical to TRBD2. Germline V gene data show CDR1 as SGHRS and CDR2 as YFSETQ. This CDR3 is 15 amino acids long. J was trimmed by 3 bases and V by 0 bases; bases with no gene match: 2. The CDR3 region has the DNA TGCGCCAGCAGCTTGGGGGCGGGAGACACCGGGGAGCTGTTTTTT. It yields the protein CASSLGAGDTGELFF. The whole variable domain, remainder taken from reference TRBV5-1 and TRBJ2-2, is KAGVTQTPRYLIKTRGQQVTLSCSPISGHRSVSWYQQTPGQGLQFLFEYFSETQRNKGNFPGRFSGRQFSNSRSEMNVSTLELGDSALYLCASSLGAGDTGELFFGEGSRLTVL.

This chain uses TRBV28 with TRBJ2-4, with a tentative D call TRBD1 (5 bases). The CDR3 length is 14 residues. Trimming took 5 bases from V and 0 from J, leaving 8 bases between them. CDR1 and CDR2 from the germline V gene are MDHEN and SYDVKM. The CDR3 DNA is TGTGCCAGCAGTCTGACAGTAGCCAAAAACATTCAGTACTTC. This translates into CASSLTVAKNIQYF.

The gene calls are TRBV18 and TRBJ1-3, with TRBD1 as a possible D gene (6 bases). The V end lost 6 bases, the J end lost 0 bases, and 12 bases lay between the germline ends. The length of the CDR3 is 15 residues. Germline assignment: CDR1 KGHSH and CDR2 LQKENI. The CDR3 DNA sequence: TGTGCCAGCTCCCTGGACAGCAGCTCTGGAAACACCATATATTTT. Translation gives CASSLDSSSGNTIYF.

The chain recombines TRBV6-5 with TRBJ2-1; TRBD2 agrees at 7 bases. The junction had 4 bases not matched to a gene; V was cut back by 0 bases and J by 5 bases. Germline-derived CDR1 and CDR2 are MNHEY and SVGAGI. The CDR3 is 15 amino acids. CDR3 amino acids: CASSYSGGGNNEQFF. The CDR3 DNA sequence: TGTGCCAGCAGTTACTCGGGGGGAGGGAACAATGAGCAGTTCTTC.

The J gene is TRBJ1-5, the V gene TRBV6-6; D gene uncertain. CDR1 and CDR2 from the germline V gene are MNHNY and SVGAGI (reference sequence). With 6 bases removed from V and 4 bases from J, the gap between germline ends came to 16 bases. The CDR3 sequence is 15 residues long. The CDR3 reads CASRRSERQNQPQHF. In nucleotides, the CDR3 is TGTGCCAGCAGACGCTCCGAGAGGCAGAATCAGCCCCAGCATTTT.

The rearrangement joins TRBV7-3 to TRBJ2-3, with 9 nucleotides matching TRBD2. V trimming: 2 bases; J trimming: 2 bases; junction bases outside the gene matches: 5. Germline CDR1 and CDR2: SGHTA and FQGTGA. The CDR3 has 16 amino acids. CDR3 in amino acids: CASSLGLAGPTDTQYF. Written as DNA, the CDR3 is TGTGCCAGCAGCTTAGGGCTAGCGGGGCCCACAGATACGCAGTATTTT.

The chain couples TRBV29-1 to TRBJ2-7; D might be TRBD2 (5 bases). The V gene lost 1 base and the J gene lost 1 base, with 8 bases spanning the gap. CDR1 is SQVTM, CDR2 ANQGSEA, per germline. This CDR3 has 13 amino acids. This chain's CDR3 is CSVEGELSYEQYF. The CDR3, as DNA: TGCAGCGTTGAAGGGGAGCTTTCCTACGAGCAGTACTTC.

The chain recombines TRBV11-2 with TRBJ1-5; D gene uncertain. Germline V gives CDR1 SGHAT, CDR2 FQNNGV. The length of the CDR3 is 13 residues. V lost 3 bases and J 7 bases, leaving 10 bases between the germline ends. The CDR3 DNA reads TGTGCCAGCAGCTTGGAGGTAGGCCAGCCCCAGCATTTT. Its protein is CASSLEVGQPQHF.

The chain links TRBV5-1 to TRBJ2-7; TRBD1 aligns across 9 bases. CDR3 length: 17 amino acids. Trimming removed 4 bases from V and 4 bases from J; junction bases left unmatched: 15. CDR1 is SGHRS and CDR2 is YFSETQ in the germline V gene. CDR3 in amino acids: CASSPRSGQGIPYEQYF. The CDR3 DNA reads as TGCGCCAGCAGCCCCCGTTCGGGACAGGGTATCCCATACGAGCAGTACTTC.

This chain uses TRBV10-3 with TRBJ2-2; a possible D gene is TRBD1 (5 bases). With 6 bases removed from V and 7 bases from J, the gap between germline ends came to 9 bases. The CDR3 has 12 amino acids. Germline-derived CDR1 and CDR2 are ENHRY and SYGVKD. CDR3 sequence reads: CAIRLQGGELFF. The DNA of the CDR3 is TGTGCCATCAGGTTGCAGGGCGGGGAGCTGTTTTTT.

This clone was counted only a few times. The rearrangement uses TRBV20-1 and TRBJ2-5; D uncertain. The CDR3 has 10 residues. Per germline, CDR1 DFQATT and CDR2 SNEGSKA (reference sequence). V lost 5 bases, J lost 5 bases, and 6 bases lay in between. The CDR3 loop reads CSAPRETQYF. CDR3 DNA sequence: TGCAGTGCTCCTCGGGAGACCCAGTACTTC.

V is TRBV3-1 (or the pseudogene TRBV3-2) and J is TRBJ2-7, with a weak D call TRBD1 (5 bases). V lost 4 bases and J 5 bases, leaving 18 bases between the germline ends. The CDR3 runs to 15 residues. Germline CDR1 LGHDT, CDR2 YNNKEL (reference sequence). CDR3 loop: CASSPKQGPIDEQYF. In nucleotides, the CDR3 is TGTGCCAGCAGCCCGAAGCAGGGTCCAATCGACGAGCAGTACTTC.

This chain links TRBV7-9 with TRBJ2-1; maybe TRBD1 (6 bases). V was clipped by 5 bases and J by 5 bases, with 16 bases between them. CDR3 length: 15 residues. Germline V lookup: CDR1 SEHNR, CDR2 FQNEAQ (reference sequence). CDR3 amino acids: CASSHVTDRNNEQFF. In nucleotides, the CDR3 is TGTGCCAGCAGCCACGTTACCGACAGGAACAATGAGCAGTTCTTC.

This clone appeared a few times. CDR3 coding DNA: TGTGCCAGCAGCCAAGGGGATTGGACTACCGACACCGGGGAGCTGTTTTTT. Amino acid sequence: CASSQGDWTTDTGELFF. V usage is TRBV4-2 and J usage is TRBJ2-2; D perhaps matches TRBD2 (6 bases). V lost 1 base and J lost 3, with 15 bases in between. From germline, CDR1 is LGHNA and CDR2 YNFKEQ. This CDR3 is built from 17 residues.

The chain has TRBV10-3 and TRBJ2-2; TRBD2 aligns across 11 bases. The J segment lost 3 bases and the V segment lost 6 bases, leaving 18 bases of the junction unmatched. Germline V gives CDR1 ENHRY, CDR2 SYGVKD. This CDR3 region has 20 residues. The CDR3 loop is CAISPTGTSGSSVDTGELFF. The CDR3 coding sequence is TGTGCCATCAGCCCTACCGGTACTAGCGGGAGCAGTGTGGACACCGGGGAGCTGTTTTTT.

This chain uses TRBV28 with TRBJ1-1; tentative D call: TRBD1 (6 bases). Germline assignment: CDR1 MDHEN and CDR2 SYDVKM. Trimming stripped 6 bases from V and 3 bases from J, with 17 bases between. This CDR3 is 15 amino acids long. CDR3 nucleotides: TGTGCCAGCAGCCGAATTACAGGGTGGGACACTGAAGCTTTCTTT. It encodes CASSRITGWDTEAFF.

The chain is built from TRBV19 and TRBJ1-6, with unresolved D. The CDR3 sequence is 12 residues long. The germline CDR1 and CDR2 sequences are LNHDA and SQIVND (reference sequence). V shed 9 bases and J shed 8 bases, with 11 bases lying between them. This chain's CDR3 is CASTSLHSPLHF. The CDR3 DNA reads as TGTGCCAGCACCAGTTTGCATTCACCCCTCCACTTT.

This chain links TRBV6-5 with TRBJ2-7; the match to TRBD1 covers 10 bases. V shed 4 bases and J 4 bases; nucleotides not matched to a gene: 7. This CDR3 contains 15 residues. Germline-derived CDR1 and CDR2 are MNHEY and SVGAGI. The CDR3 sequence: CASSSRGQGRYEQYF. For the CDR3, the DNA is TGTGCCAGCAGTTCCCGGGGACAGGGGAGGTACGAGCAGTACTTC.

The chain has TRBV7-2 and TRBJ2-7, with 9 bases matching TRBD1. The CDR3 loop spans 19 amino acids. The V segment lost 0 bases and the J segment 4 bases; nucleotides outside the gene matches: 16. Germline V gives CDR1 SGHTA, CDR2 FQGNSA. The CDR3 reads CASSLAIAGQGPQRYEQYF. In DNA, the CDR3 is TGTGCCAGCAGCTTAGCTATTGCAGGACAGGGGCCCCAGAGGTACGAGCAGTACTTC.

The chain joins TRBV11-2 to TRBJ2-5; 8 bases are shared with TRBD2. With 2 bases clipped from V and 2 bases from J, the junction kept 7 bases outside the gene matches. The CDR3 length is 16 residues. CDR1 and CDR2 from the germline V gene are SGHAT and FQNNGV. CDR3 coding DNA: TGTGCCAGCAGCTTATTCGCGGGAGGCGGGCAAGAGACCCAGTACTTC. It codes for CASSLFAGGGQETQYF.

J is TRBJ2-1 and V is TRBV4-1, with 11 positions matching TRBD1. The CDR3 runs to 14 residues. V was clipped by 5 bases and J by 8 bases; unmatched bases: 5. Per the germline V gene, CDR1 is MGHRA and CDR2 is YSYEKL. The CDR3 DNA reads as TGCGCCAGCAGCACGGGACAGGGGGGCGATGAGCAGTTCTTC. It translates to CASSTGQGGDEQFF.

The chain has TRBV5-6 and TRBJ2-7, with 10 positions matching TRBD2. V lost 3 bases, J lost 6 bases, and 6 bases stayed unmatched. The CDR3 sequence is 14 residues long. Germline values: CDR1 SGHDT, CDR2 YYEEEE. In nucleotides, the CDR3 is TGTGCCAGCAGCTCAGCCGGGACTAGCGTCGAGCAGTACTTC. Translation: CASSSAGTSVEQYF.

V gene TRBV6-4 combines with J gene TRBJ2-1, with D unresolved. In germline, CDR1 is MRHNA, CDR2 SNTAGT. Deletions cut 0 bases from V and 8 bases from J, with 11 bases between. The CDR3 is 14 amino acids. The CDR3 nucleotides are TGTGCCAGCAGTGACTCGATTGAGGCCGATGAGCAGTTCTTC. Protein sequence: CASSDSIEADEQFF.

The V and J genes are TRBV9 and TRBJ1-1; D perhaps matches TRBD1 (6 bases). V was pared by 0 bases and J by 4 bases, with 16 bases between. Germline V CDR1 and CDR2: SGDLS, YYNGEE. The CDR3 extends over 16 amino acids. In DNA form, the CDR3 reads TGTGCCAGCAGCGTAGTGACAAACAGGGATCTCACTGAAGCTTTCTTT. Translated: CASSVVTNRDLTEAFF.